This is a list of T cell receptor beta chains from one sample in a study of T cell changes during pregnancy in multiple sclerosis. Profiled with immunoSEQ multiplex PCR; TCRdb holds only in-frame clones, not every one. The sample has some 31,000 clones, 89% seen once. This specimen consisted of CD8+ T cells from peripheral blood mononuclear cells, obtained in the second trimester of pregnancy. Receptors originate from a female donor with multiple sclerosis, enrolled in a pregnancy study. Both conserved end residues are trimmed from each CDR3.

V gene: TRBV27
J gene: TRBJ2-1
CDR3 protein: ASSRDSSYNEQF

V gene: TRBV6-1
J gene: TRBJ1-4
CDR3 protein: ASMAGGGEKLF

V gene: TRBV11-2
J gene: TRBJ2-2
CDR3 protein: ASSPRDTGELF

V gene: TRBV6-5
J gene: TRBJ2-7
CDR3 protein: ASSYAREGAGEQY

V gene: TRBV27
J gene: TRBJ1-6
CDR3 protein: ASSSRLGQSPLH

V gene: TRBV11-1
J gene: TRBJ2-7
CDR3 protein: ASSLGLAATYEQY

V gene: TRBV7-9
J gene: TRBJ1-1
CDR3 protein: ASSGGLMNTEAF

V gene: TRBV2
J gene: TRBJ1-6
CDR3 protein: ASSGSTGGNSPLH

V gene: TRBV4-3
J gene: TRBJ1-2
CDR3 protein: ASSQEGGLIYGYT

V gene: TRBV2
J gene: TRBJ1-1
CDR3 protein: ASSDAQGANTEAF

V gene: TRBV11-2
J gene: TRBJ2-7
CDR3 protein: ASSSTSGGFYEQY

V gene: TRBV2
J gene: TRBJ1-4
CDR3 protein: ASSVEGQATNEKLF

V gene: TRBV5-1
J gene: TRBJ2-7
CDR3 protein: ASSFGQALNEQY

V gene: TRBV5-6
J gene: TRBJ2-2
CDR3 protein: ASSLSLLGDTGELF

V gene: TRBV6-6
J gene: TRBJ1-5
CDR3 protein: ASTPDRGSDQPQH

V gene: TRBV30
J gene: TRBJ2-3
CDR3 protein: AWNAGLSTDTQY

V gene: TRBV18
J gene: TRBJ2-5
CDR3 protein: ASSPQHGWETQY

V gene: TRBV7-9
J gene: TRBJ1-4
CDR3 protein: ASSPPTGASEKLF

V gene: TRBV19
J gene: TRBJ2-7
CDR3 protein: ASSTGSSYEQY

V gene: TRBV28
J gene: TRBJ2-7
CDR3 protein: ASSDPDSYYEQY

V gene: TRBV6-1
J gene: TRBJ2-5
CDR3 protein: ASSELAGAPETQY

V gene: TRBV12-5
J gene: TRBJ1-2
CDR3 protein: ASGQGGPGSWGYT

V gene: TRBV6-5
J gene: TRBJ1-1
CDR3 protein: ASSYLTGSATEAF

V gene: TRBV4-2
J gene: TRBJ2-7
CDR3 protein: ASSQFVQGYYEQY

V gene: TRBV13
J gene: TRBJ1-1
CDR3 protein: ASSSAGIRNTEAF

V gene: TRBV30
J gene: TRBJ1-5
CDR3 protein: AWSVRQNQPQH